This TCR beta chain was observed in a study of shared clonotypes between healthy human individuals. This table comes from immunoSEQ multiplex PCR, and its TCRdb copy is limited to in-frame clones, with some not included. This table holds some 500,000 clones, around 77% found once. Trimming cost V 0 bases and J 0 bases, with 3 bases left between them. The germline gives CDR1 SGDLS, CDR2 YYNGEE. This CDR3 comprises 13 residues. Study-wide points: Among donors, sharing of clonotypes was expected to be affected by sequencing depth.

With respect to this clone: What it binds is not known. This CDR3 is also generated by other DNA sequences in the sample.

This receptor was identified in a middle-aged woman in good health. Some clones in this sample may be carry-over from other donors' samples. Sample: PBMCs. V is TRBV9 and J is TRBJ1-1; D remains ambiguous. CDR3 residues: CASSVGMNTEAFF. For the CDR3, the DNA is TGTGCCAGCAGCGTAGGTATGAACACTGAAGCTTTCTTT. Drawing the rest from reference TRBV9 and TRBJ1-1, the complete variable domain is DSGVTQTPKHLITATGQRVTLRCSPRSGDLSVYWYQQSLDQGLQFLIQYYNGEERAKGNILERFSAQQFPDLHSELNLSSLELGDSALYFCASSVGMNTEAFFGQGTRLTVV.